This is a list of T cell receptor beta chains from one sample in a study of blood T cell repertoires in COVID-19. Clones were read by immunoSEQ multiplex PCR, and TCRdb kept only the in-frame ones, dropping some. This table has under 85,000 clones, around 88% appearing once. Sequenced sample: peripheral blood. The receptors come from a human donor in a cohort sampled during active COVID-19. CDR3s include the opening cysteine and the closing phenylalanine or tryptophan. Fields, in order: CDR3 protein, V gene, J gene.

CDR3aa: CASSFGGGLTDTQYF
v_gene: TRBV28
j_gene: TRBJ2-3

CDR3aa: CASSRGQEGDTDTQYF
v_gene: TRBV28
j_gene: TRBJ2-3

CDR3aa: CASRPGQRETQYF
v_gene: TRBV5-4
j_gene: TRBJ2-5

CDR3aa: CASSLVRSPQARYEQYF
v_gene: TRBV11-2
j_gene: TRBJ2-7

CDR3aa: CASSPRLAGGRADTQYF
v_gene: TRBV3-1/TRBV3-2
j_gene: TRBJ2-3

CDR3aa: CASSIDQETQYF
v_gene: TRBV19
j_gene: TRBJ2-5

CDR3aa: CASSWLGLAGLTDTQYF
v_gene: TRBV7-2
j_gene: TRBJ2-3

CDR3aa: CASSLDSWGHQNTEAFF
v_gene: TRBV5-6
j_gene: TRBJ1-1

CDR3aa: CATSAGTDATPNYGYTF
v_gene: TRBV24-1
j_gene: TRBJ1-2

CDR3aa: CASSSASGDYGYTF
v_gene: TRBV13
j_gene: TRBJ1-2

CDR3aa: CASSPGRTGYF
v_gene: TRBV18
j_gene: TRBJ2-3

CDR3aa: CASSLDTSGGETQYF
v_gene: TRBV5-1
j_gene: TRBJ2-5

CDR3aa: CASGLALLAGAAADTQYF
v_gene: TRBV12-5
j_gene: TRBJ2-3

CDR3aa: CASSLKQDTQYF
v_gene: TRBV5-4
j_gene: TRBJ2-3

CDR3aa: CASSETSPGGSSGYGYTF
v_gene: TRBV2
j_gene: TRBJ1-2